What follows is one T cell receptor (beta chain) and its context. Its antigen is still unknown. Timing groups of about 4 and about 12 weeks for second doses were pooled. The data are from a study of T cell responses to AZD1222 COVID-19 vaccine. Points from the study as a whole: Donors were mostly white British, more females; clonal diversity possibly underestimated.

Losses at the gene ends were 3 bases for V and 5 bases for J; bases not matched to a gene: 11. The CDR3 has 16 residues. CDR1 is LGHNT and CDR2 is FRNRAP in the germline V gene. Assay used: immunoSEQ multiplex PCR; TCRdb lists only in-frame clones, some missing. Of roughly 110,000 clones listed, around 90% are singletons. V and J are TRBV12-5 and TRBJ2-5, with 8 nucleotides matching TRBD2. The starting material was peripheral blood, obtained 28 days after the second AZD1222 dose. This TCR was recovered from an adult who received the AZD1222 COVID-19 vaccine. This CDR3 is CASGFGASGWQETQYF. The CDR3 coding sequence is TGTGCTAGTGGTTTTGGGGCTAGCGGGTGGCAGGAGACCCAGTACTTC.